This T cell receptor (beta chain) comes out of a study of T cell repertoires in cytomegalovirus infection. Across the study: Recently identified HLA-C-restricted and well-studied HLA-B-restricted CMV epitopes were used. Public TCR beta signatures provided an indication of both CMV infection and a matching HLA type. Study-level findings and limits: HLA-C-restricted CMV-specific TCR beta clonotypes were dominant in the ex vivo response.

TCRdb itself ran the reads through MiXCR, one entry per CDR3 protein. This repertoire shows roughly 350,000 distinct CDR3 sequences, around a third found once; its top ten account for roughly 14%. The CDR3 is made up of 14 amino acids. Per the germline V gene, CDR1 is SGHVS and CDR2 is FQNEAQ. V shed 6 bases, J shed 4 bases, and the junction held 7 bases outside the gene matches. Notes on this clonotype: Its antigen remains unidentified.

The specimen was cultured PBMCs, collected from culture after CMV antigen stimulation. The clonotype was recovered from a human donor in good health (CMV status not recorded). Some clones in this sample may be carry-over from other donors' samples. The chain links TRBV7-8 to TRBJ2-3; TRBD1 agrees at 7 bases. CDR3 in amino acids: CASRNRGRADTQYF. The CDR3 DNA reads TGTGCCAGCAGGAACAGGGGCCGGGCAGATACGCAGTATTTT.